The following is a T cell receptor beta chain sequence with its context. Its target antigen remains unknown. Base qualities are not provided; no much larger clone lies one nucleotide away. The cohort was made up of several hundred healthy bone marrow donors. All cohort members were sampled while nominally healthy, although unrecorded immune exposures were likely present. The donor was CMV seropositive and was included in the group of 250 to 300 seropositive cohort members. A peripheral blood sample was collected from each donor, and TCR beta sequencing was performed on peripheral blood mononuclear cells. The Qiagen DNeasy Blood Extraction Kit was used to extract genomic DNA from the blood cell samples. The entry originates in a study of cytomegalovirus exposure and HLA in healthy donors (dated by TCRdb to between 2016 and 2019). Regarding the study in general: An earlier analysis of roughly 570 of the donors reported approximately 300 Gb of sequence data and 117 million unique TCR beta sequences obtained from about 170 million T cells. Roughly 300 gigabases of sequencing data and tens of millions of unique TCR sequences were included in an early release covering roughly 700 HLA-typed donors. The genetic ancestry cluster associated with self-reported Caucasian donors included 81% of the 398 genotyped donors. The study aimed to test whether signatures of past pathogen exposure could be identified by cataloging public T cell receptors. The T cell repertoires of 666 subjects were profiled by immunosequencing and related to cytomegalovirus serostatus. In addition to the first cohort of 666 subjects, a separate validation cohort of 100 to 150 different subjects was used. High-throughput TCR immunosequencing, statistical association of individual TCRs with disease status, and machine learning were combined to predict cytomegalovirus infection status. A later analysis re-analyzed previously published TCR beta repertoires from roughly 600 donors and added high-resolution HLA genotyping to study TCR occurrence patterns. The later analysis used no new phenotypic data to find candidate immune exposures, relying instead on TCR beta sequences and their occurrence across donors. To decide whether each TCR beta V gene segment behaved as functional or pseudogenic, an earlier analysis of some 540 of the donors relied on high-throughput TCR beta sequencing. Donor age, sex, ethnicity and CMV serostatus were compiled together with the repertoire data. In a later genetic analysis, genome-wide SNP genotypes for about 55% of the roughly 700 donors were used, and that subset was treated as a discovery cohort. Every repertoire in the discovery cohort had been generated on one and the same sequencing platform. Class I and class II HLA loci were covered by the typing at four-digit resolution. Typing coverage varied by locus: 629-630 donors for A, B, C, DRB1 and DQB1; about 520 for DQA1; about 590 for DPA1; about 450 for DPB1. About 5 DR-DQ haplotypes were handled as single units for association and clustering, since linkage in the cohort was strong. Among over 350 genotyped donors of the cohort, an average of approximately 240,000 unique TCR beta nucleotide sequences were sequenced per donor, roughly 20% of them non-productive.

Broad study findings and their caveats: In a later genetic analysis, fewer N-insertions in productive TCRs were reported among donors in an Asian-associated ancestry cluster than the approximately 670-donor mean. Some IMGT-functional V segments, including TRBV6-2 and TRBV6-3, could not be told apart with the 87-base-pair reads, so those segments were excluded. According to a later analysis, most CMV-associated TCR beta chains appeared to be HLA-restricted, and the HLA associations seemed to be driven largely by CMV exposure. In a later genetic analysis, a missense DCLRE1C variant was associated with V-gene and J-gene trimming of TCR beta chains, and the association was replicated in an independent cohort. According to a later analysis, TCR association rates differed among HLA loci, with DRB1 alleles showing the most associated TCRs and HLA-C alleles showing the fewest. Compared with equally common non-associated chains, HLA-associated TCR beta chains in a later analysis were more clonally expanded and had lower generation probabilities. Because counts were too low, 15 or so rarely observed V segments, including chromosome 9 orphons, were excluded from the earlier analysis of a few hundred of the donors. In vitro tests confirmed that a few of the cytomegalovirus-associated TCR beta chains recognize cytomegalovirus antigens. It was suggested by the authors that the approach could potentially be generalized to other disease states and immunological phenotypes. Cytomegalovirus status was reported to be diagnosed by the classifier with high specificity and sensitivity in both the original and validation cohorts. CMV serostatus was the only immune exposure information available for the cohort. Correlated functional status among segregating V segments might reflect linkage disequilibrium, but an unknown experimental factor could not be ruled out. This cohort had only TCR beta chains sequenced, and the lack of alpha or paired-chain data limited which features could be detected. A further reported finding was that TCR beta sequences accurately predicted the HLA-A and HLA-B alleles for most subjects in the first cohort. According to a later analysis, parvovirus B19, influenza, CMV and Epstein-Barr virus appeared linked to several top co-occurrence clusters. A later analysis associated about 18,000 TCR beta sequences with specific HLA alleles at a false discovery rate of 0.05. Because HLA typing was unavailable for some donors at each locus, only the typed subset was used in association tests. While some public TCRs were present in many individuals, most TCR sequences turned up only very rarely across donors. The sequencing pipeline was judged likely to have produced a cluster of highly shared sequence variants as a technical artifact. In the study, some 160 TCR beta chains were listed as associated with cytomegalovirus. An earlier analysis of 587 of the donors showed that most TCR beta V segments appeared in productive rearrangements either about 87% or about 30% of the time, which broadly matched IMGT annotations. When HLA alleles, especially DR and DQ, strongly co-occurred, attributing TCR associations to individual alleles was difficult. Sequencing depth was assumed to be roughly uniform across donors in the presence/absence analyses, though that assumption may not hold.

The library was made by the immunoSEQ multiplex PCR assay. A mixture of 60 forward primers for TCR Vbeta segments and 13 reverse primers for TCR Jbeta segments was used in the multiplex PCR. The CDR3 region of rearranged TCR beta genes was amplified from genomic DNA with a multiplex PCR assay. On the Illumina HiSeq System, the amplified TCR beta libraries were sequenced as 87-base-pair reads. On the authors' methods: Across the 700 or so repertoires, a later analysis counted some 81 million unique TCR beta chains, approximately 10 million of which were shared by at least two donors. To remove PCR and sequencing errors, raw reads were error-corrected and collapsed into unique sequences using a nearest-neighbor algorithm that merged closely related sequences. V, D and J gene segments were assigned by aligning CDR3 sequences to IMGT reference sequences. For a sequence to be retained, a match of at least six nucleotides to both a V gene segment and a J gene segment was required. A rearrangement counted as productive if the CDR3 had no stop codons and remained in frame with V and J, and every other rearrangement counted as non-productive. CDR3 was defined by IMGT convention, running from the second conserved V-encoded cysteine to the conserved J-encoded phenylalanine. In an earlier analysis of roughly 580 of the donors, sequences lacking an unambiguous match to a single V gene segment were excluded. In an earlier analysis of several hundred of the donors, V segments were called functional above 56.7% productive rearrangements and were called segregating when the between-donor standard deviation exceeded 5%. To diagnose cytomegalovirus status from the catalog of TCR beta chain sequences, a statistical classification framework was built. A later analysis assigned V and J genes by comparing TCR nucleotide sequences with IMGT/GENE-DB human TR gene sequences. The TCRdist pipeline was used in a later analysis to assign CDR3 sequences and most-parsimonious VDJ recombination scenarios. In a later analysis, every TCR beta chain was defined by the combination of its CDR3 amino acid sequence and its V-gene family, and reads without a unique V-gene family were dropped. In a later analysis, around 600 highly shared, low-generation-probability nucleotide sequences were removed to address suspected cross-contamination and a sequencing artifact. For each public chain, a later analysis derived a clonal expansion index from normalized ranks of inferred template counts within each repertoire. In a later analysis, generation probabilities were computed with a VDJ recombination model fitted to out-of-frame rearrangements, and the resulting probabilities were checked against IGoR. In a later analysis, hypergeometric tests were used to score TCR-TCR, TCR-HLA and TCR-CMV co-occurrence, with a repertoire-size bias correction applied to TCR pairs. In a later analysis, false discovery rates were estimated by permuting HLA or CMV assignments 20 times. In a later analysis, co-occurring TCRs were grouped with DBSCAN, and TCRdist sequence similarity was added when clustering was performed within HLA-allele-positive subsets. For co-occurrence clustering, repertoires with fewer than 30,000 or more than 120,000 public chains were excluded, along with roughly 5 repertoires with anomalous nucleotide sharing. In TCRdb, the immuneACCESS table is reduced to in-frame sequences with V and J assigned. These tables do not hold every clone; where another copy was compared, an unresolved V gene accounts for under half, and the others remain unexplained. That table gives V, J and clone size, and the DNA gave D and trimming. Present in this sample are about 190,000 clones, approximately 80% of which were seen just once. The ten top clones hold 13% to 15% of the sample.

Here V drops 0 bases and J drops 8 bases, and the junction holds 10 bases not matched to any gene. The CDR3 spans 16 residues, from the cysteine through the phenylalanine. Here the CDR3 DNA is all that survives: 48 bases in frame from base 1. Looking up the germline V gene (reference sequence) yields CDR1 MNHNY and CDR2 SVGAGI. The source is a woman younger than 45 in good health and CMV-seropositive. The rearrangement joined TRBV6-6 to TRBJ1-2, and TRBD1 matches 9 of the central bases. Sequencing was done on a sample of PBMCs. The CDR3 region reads CASSYSSADRGKGYTF. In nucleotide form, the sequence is TGTGCCAGCAGTTACTCCTCAGCGGACAGGGGAAAAGGCTACACCTTC.